The rows below give T cell receptor beta chains drawn from one sample of a study of blood T cell repertoires in COVID-19. The assay was immunoSEQ multiplex PCR, and TCRdb's table has in-frame clones only and misses some. Of roughly 200,000 clones in the sample, 76% are singletons; the top ten hold around 8.1%. The specimen sequenced was peripheral blood. The receptors were sampled from a woman aged 45 to 65 with active or convalescent COVID-19. Both conserved end residues are part of each CDR3. D genes are given only for firm matches. Size values are once, few and many counts, or a class for expanded clones, and some rows have none.

CDR3 | DNA | V | D | J | size
CASSPKLVYEQFF | TGTGCCAGCAGCCCCAAACTAGTCTATGAGCAGTTCTTC | TRBV7-2 | NA | TRBJ2-1 | NA
CASSPYSDTQYF | TGTGCCAGCAGCCCGTACTCGGATACGCAGTATTTT | TRBV7-8 | NA | TRBJ2-3 | NA
CASSLAATVNNEQFF | TGCGCCAGCAGCTTGGCCGCGACAGTCAACAATGAGCAGTTCTTC | TRBV5-1 | NA | TRBJ2-1 | NA
CASSPRQGGNQPQHF | TGTGCCAGTAGTCCGAGACAGGGGGGCAATCAGCCCCAGCATTTT | TRBV19 | TRBD1 | TRBJ1-5 | NA
CASSHELAGGTMGGGELFF | TGTGCCAGCAGCCATGAACTAGCGGGAGGCACCATGGGAGGCGGGGAGCTGTTTTTT | TRBV4-2 | TRBD2 | TRBJ2-2 | NA
CASSQTGGGREAFF | TGTGCCAGCAGCCAGACAGGGGGCGGTCGGGAAGCTTTCTTT | TRBV3-1/TRBV3-2 | TRBD1 | TRBJ1-1 | few
CASSEATGTGNSPLHF | TGTGCCAGCAGTGAAGCGACAGGGACGGGTAATTCACCCCTCCACTTT | TRBV6-1 | TRBD1 | TRBJ1-6 | NA
CAWGRWGGDTEAFF | TGTGCCTGGGGGAGGTGGGGGGGAGACACTGAAGCTTTCTTT | TRBV30 | NA | TRBJ1-1 | NA
CASSQAGTSGRYEQYF | TGTGCCAGCAGCCAAGCGGGGACTAGCGGTCGCTACGAGCAGTACTTC | TRBV14 | TRBD2 | TRBJ2-7 | NA
CASSSYRQGYSYNEQFF | TGTGCCAGCAGTTCCTATAGACAGGGATACTCCTACAATGAGCAGTTCTTC | TRBV28 | TRBD1 | TRBJ2-1 | NA
CASSLLGTSEAFF | TGTGCCAGCAGCTTACTAGGGACATCTGAAGCTTTCTTT | TRBV7-2 | NA | TRBJ1-1 | NA
CATSDSTGPSTDTQYF | TGTGCCACCAGTGATTCCACAGGGCCTAGCACAGATACGCAGTATTTT | TRBV24-1 | NA | TRBJ2-3 | few
CASSGGQGRSGYTF | TGTGCCAGCAGCGGAGGACAGGGACGGTCTGGCTACACCTTC | TRBV7-2 | TRBD1 | TRBJ1-2 | NA
CASSQGTGSHNEQFF | TGCGCCAGCAGCCAAGGGACAGGGTCTCACAATGAGCAGTTCTTC | TRBV4-3 | TRBD1 | TRBJ2-1 | NA
CASSLSRQGVYNEQFF | TGTGCCAGCAGCTTAAGTCGACAGGGGGTGTACAATGAGCAGTTCTTC | TRBV11-2 | TRBD1 | TRBJ2-1 | NA
CASSRGQGGEKLFF | TGTGCCAGCAGCCGGGGACAGGGGGGTGAAAAACTGTTTTTT | TRBV6-5 | TRBD1 | TRBJ1-4 | NA
CASSVGQLTADTQYF | TGTGCCAGCAGCGTGGGACAGTTAACGGCAGATACGCAGTATTTT | TRBV3-1/TRBV3-2 | TRBD1 | TRBJ2-3 | NA
CASSPQGAGSYNEQFF | TGTGCCAGCAGCCCGCAGGGGGCGGGGTCCTACAATGAGCAGTTCTTC | TRBV7-2 | TRBD1 | TRBJ2-1 | NA
CASSIATGGRNEQFF | TGTGCCAGTAGTATAGCAACAGGGGGCAGGAATGAGCAGTTCTTC | TRBV19 | TRBD1 | TRBJ2-1 | NA
CASSSGQRDEKLFF | TGCGCCAGCAGCTCCGGACAGAGAGATGAAAAACTGTTTTTT | TRBV5-1 | NA | TRBJ1-4 | NA
CASSRRGGSSRTSSGANVLTF | TGTGCCAGCAGCCGCCGAGGGGGTTCGTCCCGCACGTCTTCTGGGGCCAACGTCCTGACTTTC | TRBV3-1/TRBV3-2 | NA | TRBJ2-6 | NA
CASSVSPETGPQETQYF | TGTGCCAGCAGCGTGAGCCCTGAAACAGGGCCTCAAGAGACCCAGTACTTC | TRBV9 | NA | TRBJ2-5 | NA
CASSHYNTGELFF | TGTGCCAGCAGTCACTACAACACCGGGGAGCTGTTTTTT | TRBV12-3/TRBV12-4 | NA | TRBJ2-2 | NA
CASSERTGDTDTQYF | TGTGCCAGCAGCGAGAGGACAGGGGACACAGATACGCAGTATTTT | TRBV5-4 | TRBD1 | TRBJ2-3 | NA
CASSTYRGPEKLFF | TGTGCCAGCAGTACTTACAGGGGGCCTGAAAAACTGTTTTTT | TRBV6-2/TRBV6-3 | TRBD1 | TRBJ1-4 | NA
CATSDPAGDLHTDTQYF | TGTGCCACCAGTGATCCCGCGGGGGACTTACACACAGATACGCAGTATTTT | TRBV24-1 | TRBD2 | TRBJ2-3 | NA
CSVARTGFRENTEAFF | TGCAGCGTGGCCCGGACAGGGTTTCGCGAGAACACTGAAGCTTTCTTT | TRBV29-1 | TRBD1 | TRBJ1-1 | NA
CASSPRSGGAGELFF | TGTGCCAGCAGCCCTCGTAGCGGGGGGGCCGGGGAGCTGTTTTTT | TRBV11-3 | TRBD2 | TRBJ2-2 | once
CASTKDRVGTEAFF | TGTGCCAGCACCAAGGACAGGGTGGGCACTGAAGCTTTCTTT | TRBV9 | TRBD1 | TRBJ1-1 | NA
CAWSGQTGSDQPQHF | TGTGCCTGGAGTGGTCAGACAGGGAGCGATCAGCCCCAGCATTTT | TRBV30 | TRBD1 | TRBJ1-5 | NA
CASSQYPRGTTNEKLFF | TGCGCCAGCAGCCAATATCCCAGGGGAACAACTAATGAAAAACTGTTTTTT | TRBV4-3 | NA | TRBJ1-4 | NA
CASSLRDRGVSYNEQFF | TGTGCCAGCAGTTTGCGGGACCGAGGAGTGTCCTACAATGAGCAGTTCTTC | TRBV6-2/TRBV6-3 | NA | TRBJ2-1 | many
CAWSVGTSGFF | TGTGCCTGGAGTGTGGGGACTAGCGGATTCTTC | TRBV30 | TRBD2 | TRBJ2-7 | once
CASSNRGNEQFF | TGTGCCAGTAGTAACAGGGGCAATGAGCAGTTCTTC | TRBV19 | TRBD1 | TRBJ2-1 | NA
CASSLAGGGVQYEQYF | TGTGCCAGCAGCTTAGCCGGGGGGGGCGTGCAATACGAGCAGTACTTC | TRBV7-2 | TRBD2 | TRBJ2-7 | NA
CAWSVKGANTEAFF | TGTGCCTGGAGTGTAAAGGGGGCAAACACTGAAGCTTTCTTT | TRBV30 | TRBD1 | TRBJ1-1 | NA
CASSFQGYEKLFF | TGTGCCAGCAGTTTTCAGGGCTATGAAAAACTGTTTTTT | TRBV27 | NA | TRBJ1-4 | many
CASSLSSQTGLYGYTF | TGTGCCAGCTCCCTCTCATCTCAGACAGGGCTCTATGGCTACACCTTC | TRBV27 | TRBD1 | TRBJ1-2 | NA
CAISETAGGSNQPQHF | TGTGCCATCAGTGAGACGGCAGGGGGGAGCAATCAGCCCCAGCATTTT | TRBV10-3 | TRBD1 | TRBJ1-5 | NA
CASSQGTGGTMNTEAFF | TGTGCCAGCAGCCAGGGGACAGGGGGTACGATGAACACTGAAGCTTTCTTT | TRBV4-2 | TRBD1 | TRBJ1-1 | NA
CASSDRGSGGNQPQHF | TGTGCCAGCAGTGACAGGGGAAGTGGTGGCAATCAGCCCCAGCATTTT | TRBV6-1 | NA | TRBJ1-5 | NA
CASSFPPVGTYGYTF | TGTGCCAGCAGCTTTCCGCCTGTCGGGACATATGGCTACACCTTC | TRBV7-2 | NA | TRBJ1-2 | NA
CASSHAIAGDSGYEQYF | TGCGCCAGCAGCCACGCGATAGCGGGAGATTCTGGCTACGAGCAGTACTTC | TRBV4-3 | TRBD2 | TRBJ2-7 | NA
CASSQTGTAYEQYF | TGTGCCAGCAGCCAGACCGGGACAGCCTACGAGCAGTACTTC | TRBV7-9 | TRBD1 | TRBJ2-7 | many
CASSLSGLAGATGELFF | TGTGCCAGCAGTTTATCCGGACTAGCGGGAGCGACCGGGGAGCTGTTTTTT | TRBV27 | TRBD2 | TRBJ2-2 | NA
CASSQDPQGAGGNTIYF | TGTGCCAGCAGCCAAGATCCCCAAGGGGCAGGGGGAAACACCATATATTTT | TRBV4-2 | NA | TRBJ1-3 | NA
CATSIPPRTGETQYF | TGTGCCACCAGCATCCCACCCCGGACGGGGGAGACCCAGTACTTC | TRBV15 | NA | TRBJ2-5 | NA
CASSSGQAEGYEQYF | TGTGCCAGCAGTTCCGGACAGGCCGAGGGGTACGAGCAGTACTTC | TRBV28 | TRBD1 | TRBJ2-7 | once